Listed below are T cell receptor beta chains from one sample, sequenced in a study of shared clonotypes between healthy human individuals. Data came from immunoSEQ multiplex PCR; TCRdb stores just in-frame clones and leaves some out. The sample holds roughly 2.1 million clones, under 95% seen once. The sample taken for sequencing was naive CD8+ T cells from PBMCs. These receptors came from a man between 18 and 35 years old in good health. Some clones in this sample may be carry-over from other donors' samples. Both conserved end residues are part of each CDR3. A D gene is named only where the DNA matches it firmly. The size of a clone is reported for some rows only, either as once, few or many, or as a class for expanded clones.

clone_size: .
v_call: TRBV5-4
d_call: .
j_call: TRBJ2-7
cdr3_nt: TGTGCCAGCAGCCCGGGGACCTACGAGCAGTACTTC
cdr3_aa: CASSPGTYEQYF

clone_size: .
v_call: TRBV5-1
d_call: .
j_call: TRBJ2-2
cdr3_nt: TGCGCCAGCAGCTTTCGACAGGAATTACTCACCGGGGAGCTGTTTTTT
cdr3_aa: CASSFRQELLTGELFF

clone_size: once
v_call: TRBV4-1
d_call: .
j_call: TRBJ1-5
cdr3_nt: TGCGCCAGCAGCCAGGGGAGGGGCCCATCTGATCAGCCCCAGCATTTT
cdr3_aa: CASSQGRGPSDQPQHF

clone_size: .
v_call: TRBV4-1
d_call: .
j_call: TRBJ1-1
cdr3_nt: TGCGCCAGCAGCCAAGATTGGGGACCACTGAACACTGAAGCTTTCTTT
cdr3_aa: CASSQDWGPLNTEAFF

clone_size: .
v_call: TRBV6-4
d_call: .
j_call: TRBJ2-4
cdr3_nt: TGTGCCAGCAGTCTCAGACTGGGGATACTAGCCAAAAACATTCAGTACTTC
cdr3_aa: CASSLRLGILAKNIQYF

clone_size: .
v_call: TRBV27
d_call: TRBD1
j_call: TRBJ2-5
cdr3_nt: TGTGCCAGCAGACCCGACAGGGTCTTTCGAACCCAGTACTTC
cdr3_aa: CASRPDRVFRTQYF

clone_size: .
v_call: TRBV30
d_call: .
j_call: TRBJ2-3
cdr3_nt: TGTGCCTGGAGTGTACTTCGTGACGGGGATACGCAGTATTTT
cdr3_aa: CAWSVLRDGDTQYF

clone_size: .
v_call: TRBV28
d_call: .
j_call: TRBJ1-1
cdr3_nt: TGTGCCAGCAGAGTCGGCGCTGAAGCTTTCTTT
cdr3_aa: CASRVGAEAFF

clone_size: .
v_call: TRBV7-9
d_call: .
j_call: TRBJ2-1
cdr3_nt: TGTGCCAGCAGCTTAGATGGGTCCGCCTCGTTCTACAATGAGCAGTTCTTC
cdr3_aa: CASSLDGSASFYNEQFF

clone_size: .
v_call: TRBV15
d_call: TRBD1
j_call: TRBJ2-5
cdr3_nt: TGTGCCACCAGCAGACCAGGGACAGACCAAGAGACCCAGTACTTC
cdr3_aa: CATSRPGTDQETQYF

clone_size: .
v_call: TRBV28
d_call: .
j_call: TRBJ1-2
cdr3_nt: TGTGCCAGCAGTACCATGGAGGTTACCAACTATGGCTACACCTTC
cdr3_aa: CASSTMEVTNYGYTF

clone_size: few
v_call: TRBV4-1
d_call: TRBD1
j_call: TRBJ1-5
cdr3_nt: TGCGCCAGCAGCCAAGTCGAGACAGGGACGGGGAATCAGCCCCAGCATTTT
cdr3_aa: CASSQVETGTGNQPQHF

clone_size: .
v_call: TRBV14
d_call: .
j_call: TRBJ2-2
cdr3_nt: TGTGCCAGCAGCCATATCCGGACCGGGGAGCTGTTTTTT
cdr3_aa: CASSHIRTGELFF

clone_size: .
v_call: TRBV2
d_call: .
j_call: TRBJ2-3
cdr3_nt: TGTGCCAGCAGCCAAACCCGGGACACCTACACAGATACGCAGTATTTT
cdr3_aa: CASSQTRDTYTDTQYF

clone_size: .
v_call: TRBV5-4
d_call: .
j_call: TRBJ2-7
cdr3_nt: TGTGCCAGCAGCTTGGGTGCAAACGAGCAGTACTTC
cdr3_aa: CASSLGANEQYF

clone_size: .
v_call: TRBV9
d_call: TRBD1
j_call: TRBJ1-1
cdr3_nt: TGTGCCAGCAGCCAGGACAGGGGCGGGAACACTGAAGCTTTCTTT
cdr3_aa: CASSQDRGGNTEAFF

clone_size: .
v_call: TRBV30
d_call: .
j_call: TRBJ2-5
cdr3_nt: TGTGCCAGTAATCCGGGATCCCGGGGGGAGACCCAGTACTTC
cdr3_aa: CASNPGSRGETQYF

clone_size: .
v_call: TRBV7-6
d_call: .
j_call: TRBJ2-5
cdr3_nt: TGTGCCAGCAGCTTAGAGGGTCACGAGACCCAGTACTTC
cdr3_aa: CASSLEGHETQYF

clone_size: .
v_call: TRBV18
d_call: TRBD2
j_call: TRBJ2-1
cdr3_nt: TGTGCCAGCCGCGGGGGACTAGCGGGAGACAATGAGCAGTTCTTC
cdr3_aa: CASRGGLAGDNEQFF

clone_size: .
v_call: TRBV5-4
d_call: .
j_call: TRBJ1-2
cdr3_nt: TGTGCCAGCAGCCATGAGGCGGGCTCGGAAGAGGCTAACTATGGCTACACCTTC
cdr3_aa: CASSHEAGSEEANYGYTF

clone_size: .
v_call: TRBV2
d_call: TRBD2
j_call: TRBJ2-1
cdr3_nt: TGTGCCAGCAGTGAAGACGTTAGCGGGGTGGGCTACAATGAGCAGTTCTTC
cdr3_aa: CASSEDVSGVGYNEQFF

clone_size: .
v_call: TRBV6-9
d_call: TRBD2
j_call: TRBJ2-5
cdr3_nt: TGTGCCAGCAGTTATGTTCCAGCGGGAGGATTTCAAGAGACCCAGTACTTC
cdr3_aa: CASSYVPAGGFQETQYF

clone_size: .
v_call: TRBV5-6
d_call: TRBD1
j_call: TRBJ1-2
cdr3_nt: TGTGCCAGCAGCTGGGGACAGGGATCCTATGGCTACACCTTC
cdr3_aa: CASSWGQGSYGYTF

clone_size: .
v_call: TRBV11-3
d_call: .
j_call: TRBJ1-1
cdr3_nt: TGTGCCAGCAGCCTGGGGGCCACTGAAGCTTTCTTT
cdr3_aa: CASSLGATEAFF

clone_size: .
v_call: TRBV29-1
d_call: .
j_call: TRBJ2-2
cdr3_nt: TGCAGCGTTGAAACGGGGACCGGGGAGCTGTTTTTT
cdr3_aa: CSVETGTGELFF

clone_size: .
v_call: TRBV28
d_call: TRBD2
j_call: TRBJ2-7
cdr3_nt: TGTGCCAGCAGTTTAAGCGGGGCCGCCTACGAGCAGTACTTC
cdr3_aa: CASSLSGAAYEQYF

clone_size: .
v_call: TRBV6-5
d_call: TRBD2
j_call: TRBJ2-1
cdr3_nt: TGTGCCAGCAGTTACTCGGCGGGAGAGGTTGGGAATGAGCAGTTCTTC
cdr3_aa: CASSYSAGEVGNEQFF

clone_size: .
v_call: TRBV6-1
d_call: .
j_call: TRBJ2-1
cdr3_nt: TGTGCCAGCAGTGAACCGGCGGACTACAATGAGCAGTTCTTC
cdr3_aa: CASSEPADYNEQFF

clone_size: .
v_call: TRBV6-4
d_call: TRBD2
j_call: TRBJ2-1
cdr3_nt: TGTGCCAGCAGTCGAAGACTAGCGGGAGTAGATGAGCAGTTCTTC
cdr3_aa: CASSRRLAGVDEQFF

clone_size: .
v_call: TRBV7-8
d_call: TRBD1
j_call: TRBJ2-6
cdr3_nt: TGTGCCAGCAGCACCCAACGGGACAGGGGGATATCTGGGGCCAACGTCCTGACTTTC
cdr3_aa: CASSTQRDRGISGANVLTF

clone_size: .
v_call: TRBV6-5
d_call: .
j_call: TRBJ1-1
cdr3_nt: TGTGCCAGCAGTTACTCGCAAGGGATTGAAGCTTTCTTT
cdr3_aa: CASSYSQGIEAFF

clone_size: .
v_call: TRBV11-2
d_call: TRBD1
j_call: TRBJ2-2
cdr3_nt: TGTGCCAGCAGCTTAGGTATCCGGGACAGGGGGAACACCGGGGAGCTGTTTTTT
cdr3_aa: CASSLGIRDRGNTGELFF

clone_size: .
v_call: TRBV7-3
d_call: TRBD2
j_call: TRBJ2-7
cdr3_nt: TGTGCCAGCAGCTTGGGGGGGACGGCCTCCTACGAGCAGTACTTC
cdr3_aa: CASSLGGTASYEQYF

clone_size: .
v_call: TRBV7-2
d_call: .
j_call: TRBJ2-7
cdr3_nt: TGTGCCAGCAGCTTGACAGGAATAATATCCTACGAGCAGTACTTC
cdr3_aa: CASSLTGIISYEQYF